This TCR beta chain was captured in a study of neurological immune-mediated disorders. Study results and limitations: Phylogenetic grouping assigned the repertoires of 18 of 34 multiple sclerosis patients to a single related-CDR3 cluster, representing a possible signature.

CDR1 and CDR2 (germline): SGHTA, FQGNSA. The CDR3 length is 12 residues. Between the trimmed V and J ends, which lost 5 bases and 16 bases, there was a span of 18 bases. This clonotype was seen repeatedly, ten times or more. Its antigen is still unknown. Synthesis of cDNA was performed by 5'RACE using 10-nucleotide random UMIs. TCRdb itself ran the 5' RACE reads through MiXCR, one entry per CDR3 protein. The profile shows tens of thousands of distinct CDR3 sequences, 2.5% to 3% of them singletons. The sample was PBMCs. This receptor was identified in a woman aged 25 to 45 with multiple sclerosis. This chain uses TRBV7-2 with TRBJ2-1; perhaps D is TRBD1 or TRBD2 (6 bases each). CDR3 sequence reads: CASSPGGTNSFF. CDR3 DNA sequence: TGTGCCAGCAGCCCAGGCGGGACAAACTCATTCTTC.